Sequencing of this T cell receptor (beta chain) was carried out in a study of vaccination effects on CD4 cells after COVID-19. Across the whole study: As their vaccination, participants received two doses of either BNT162b2 or mRNA-1273. The study sampled a couple of convalescent patients 16 days and one week before vaccination.

Profiling relied on immunoSEQ multiplex PCR, and the TCRdb table lists in-frame clones only, not all of them. This sample has fewer than 30,000 clones; around 78% occur once, and the top ten carry roughly 15%. ViraFEST assay sequencing came after antigen-specific CD4+ T cells were expanded with viral peptide pools. Investigators separated out CD4+ T cells once around nine days of culture had passed. According to PCR results, the person was infected with SARS-CoV-2 between March and December 2020. Every well housed more than 1.5 million PBMC, which grew in culture alongside about 10 IU/ml IL-2 and 10 ug/ml peptides. Fresh IL-2-containing medium replaced half the medium on days 3 and 7. As concerns this clone: Its matching antigen is unknown.

Sequencing was performed on CD4+ T cells from PBMCs cultured with HCoV-NL63 spike peptides, taken before COVID-19 vaccination. This sequence originates from a human donor who had a prior SARS-CoV-2 infection.

The CDR3 DNA reads as TGTGCCTGGAGTGTATTTTACGAGCAGTACTTC. This translates into CAWSVFYEQYF. The chain combines TRBV30 with TRBJ2-7; D is unclear. Germline V gene lookup returns CDR1 GTSNPN and CDR2 SVGIG (reference sequence). This CDR3 contains 11 residues. Trimming left V 0 bases short and J 4 bases short, with 4 bases between.